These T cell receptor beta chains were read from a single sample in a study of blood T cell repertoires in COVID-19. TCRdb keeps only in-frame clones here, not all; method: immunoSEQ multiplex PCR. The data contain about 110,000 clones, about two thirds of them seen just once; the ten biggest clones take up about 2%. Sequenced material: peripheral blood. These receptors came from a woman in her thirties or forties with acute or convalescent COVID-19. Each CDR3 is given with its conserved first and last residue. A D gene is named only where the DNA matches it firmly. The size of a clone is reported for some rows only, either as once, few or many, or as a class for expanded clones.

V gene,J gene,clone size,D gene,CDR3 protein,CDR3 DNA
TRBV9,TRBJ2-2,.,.,CASQARGSGELFF,TGTGCCAGCCAGGCTCGGGGGTCCGGGGAGCTGTTTTTT
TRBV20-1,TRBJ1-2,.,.,CSASNFYGYTF,TGCAGTGCTAGTAACTTCTATGGCTACACCTTC
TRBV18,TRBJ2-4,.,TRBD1,CASSGQGAENIQYF,TGTGCCAGCTCGGGGCAGGGGGCTGAAAACATTCAGTACTTC
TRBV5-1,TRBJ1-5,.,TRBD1,CASSEGQANQPQHF,TGCGCCAGCAGCGAGGGACAGGCCAATCAGCCCCAGCATTTT
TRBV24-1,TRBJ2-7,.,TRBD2,CATSDSSSGGHTYEQYF,TGTGCCACCAGTGATTCGTCTAGCGGGGGCCATACCTACGAGCAGTACTTC
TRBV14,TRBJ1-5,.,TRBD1,CASSPDRDQPQHF,TGTGCCAGCAGCCCCGACAGGGATCAGCCCCAGCATTTT
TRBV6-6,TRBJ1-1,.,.,CASSLSGHTEAFF,TGTGCCAGCAGCCTTAGCGGGCACACTGAAGCTTTCTTT
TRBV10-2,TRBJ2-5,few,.,CASSVDGEQETQYF,TGCGCCAGCAGTGTGGACGGGGAGCAAGAGACCCAGTACTTC
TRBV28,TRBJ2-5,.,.,CASSFGETQYF,TGTGCCAGCAGTTTCGGGGAGACCCAGTACTTC
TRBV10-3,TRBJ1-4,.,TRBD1,CATRGTATNEKLFF,TGTGCCACAAGGGGGACAGCAACTAATGAAAAACTGTTTTTT
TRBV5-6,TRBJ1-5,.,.,CASTLQGSQPQHF,TGTGCCAGCACCCTACAGGGTTCTCAGCCCCAGCATTTT
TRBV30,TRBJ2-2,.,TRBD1,CAWRVNSGTGNTGELFF,TGTGCCTGGAGGGTGAATTCCGGGACAGGAAACACCGGGGAGCTGTTTTTT
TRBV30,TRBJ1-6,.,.,CAWSEGQTNSPLHF,TGTGCCTGGAGTGAGGGACAAACAAATTCACCCCTCCACTTT
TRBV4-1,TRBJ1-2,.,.,CASSQVGGSNYGYTF,TGCGCCAGCAGCCAAGTTGGGGGGAGTAACTATGGCTACACCTTC
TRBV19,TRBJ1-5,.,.,CASSTVGGGNQPQHF,TGTGCCAGTAGTACCGTCGGGGGGGGCAATCAGCCCCAGCATTTT
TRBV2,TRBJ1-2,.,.,CASSEESDYGYTF,TGTGCCAGCAGTGAAGAGTCGGACTATGGCTACACCTTC
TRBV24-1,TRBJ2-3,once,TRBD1,CATSDPGQGTDTQYF,TGTGCCACCAGTGACCCGGGACAGGGCACAGATACGCAGTATTTT
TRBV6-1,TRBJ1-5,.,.,CASSALGARYSNQPQHF,TGTGCCAGCAGTGCCCTGGGGGCTCGGTATAGCAATCAGCCCCAGCATTTT
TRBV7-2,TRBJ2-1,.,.,CASSLLNNEQFF,TGTGCCAGCAGCTTACTAAACAATGAGCAGTTCTTC
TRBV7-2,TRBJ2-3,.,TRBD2,CASSRGGASDTQYF,TGTGCCAGCAGCCGCGGGGGGGCCTCAGATACGCAGTATTTT
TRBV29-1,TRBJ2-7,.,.,CSVLRGSDEQYF,TGCAGCGTTTTACGAGGGTCGGACGAGCAGTACTTC
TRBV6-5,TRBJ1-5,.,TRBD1,CASNFDRVNQPQHF,TGTGCCAGCAACTTCGACAGGGTCAATCAGCCCCAGCATTTT
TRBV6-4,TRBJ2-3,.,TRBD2,CASSASGGATDTQYF,TGTGCCAGCAGTGCTAGCGGGGGGGCCACAGATACGCAGTATTTT
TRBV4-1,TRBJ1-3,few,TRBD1,CASSQPTGERRNTIYF,TGCGCCAGCAGCCAACCAACAGGGGAGAGACGAAACACCATATATTTT
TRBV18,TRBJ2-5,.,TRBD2,CASSPPRTSGGPPQETQYF,TGTGCCAGCTCACCACCTAGGACTAGCGGGGGGCCCCCCCAAGAGACCCAGTACTTC
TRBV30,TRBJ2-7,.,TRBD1,CAWSVGQGDHEQYF,TGTGCCTGGAGTGTAGGGCAGGGGGACCACGAGCAGTACTTC
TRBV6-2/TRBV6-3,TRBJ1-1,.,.,CASSLLPRDTTEAFF,TGTGCCAGCAGTCTGCTTCCCCGGGACACAACTGAAGCTTTCTTT
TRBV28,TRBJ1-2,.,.,CASSLWGVTDYGYTF,TGTGCCAGCAGTCTATGGGGAGTAACCGACTATGGCTACACCTTC
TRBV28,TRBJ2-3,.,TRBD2,CASSTSGGPADTQYF,TGTGCCAGCAGTACTAGCGGGGGGCCCGCAGATACGCAGTATTTT